The clone carrying this T cell receptor beta chain was recorded many times. The data derive from a study of kidney transplant recipient with SARS-CoV-2 infection. Germline assignment: CDR1 KGHDR and CDR2 SFDVKD. V lost 6 bases to trimming and J lost 4 bases, with 23 bases between them. There are 17 residues in the CDR3. MiXCR was run by TCRdb on the reads, yielding one entry per CDR3 protein. The table has 200,000 to 300,000 distinct CDR3 sequences, about 30% seen once. The chain combines TRBV24-1 with TRBJ1-2; D is unresolved. Sample: a blood sample, taken at baseline and between days 110 and 120 from a kidney transplant recipient. This TCR derives from a young adult male patient who had COVID-19 and was a kidney transplant recipient. Some of the T cells may derive from the graft donor. The CDR3 region is CATSSRHSTRKTYGYTF. CDR3 DNA sequence: TGTGCCACCAGTTCGCGACATAGTACCAGAAAGACCTATGGCTACACCTTC.